The TCR beta chain described here comes from a study of beta chain features in type 1 diabetes. Whole-study context: Examination spanned fewer than 140,000,000 sorted cells from all samples. Points from the study as a whole: Sequencing from cDNA could over-represent high-TCR-expressing cells. Moderately but significantly shorter TCRB CDR3s were found in Type 1 diabetes patients in all four CD4+ subsets.

Expressed TCRB transcripts were sequenced after all isolated RNA was converted to cDNA. Naive, central memory and regulatory T cell samples produced a mean of about 3.5 million reads. This table comes from immunoSEQ multiplex PCR, and its TCRdb copy is limited to in-frame clones, with some not included. This repertoire shows 330,000 or so clones, approximately 12% found once; its top ten account for about 0.01%. With respect to this clone: Its antigen is not identified.

CDR1 is SEHNR and CDR2 is FQNEAQ in the germline V gene (reference sequence). Trimming cost V 5 bases and J 6 bases, with 18 bases left between them. This CDR3 contains 15 residues. Heparinised blood was drawn once per donor, averaging about 116 mL. V and J are TRBV7-9 and TRBJ2-3, with a weak D call TRBD1 (6 bases). The sequencing sample was made of naive CD4+ T cells from blood. This clonotype was obtained from a woman between 18 and 29 years old with type 1 diabetes. The CDR3 nucleotides read TGTGCCAGCAGCCCACAGGGCGCCCCGGGGGATACGCAGTATTTT. Translation: CASSPQGAPGDTQYF.